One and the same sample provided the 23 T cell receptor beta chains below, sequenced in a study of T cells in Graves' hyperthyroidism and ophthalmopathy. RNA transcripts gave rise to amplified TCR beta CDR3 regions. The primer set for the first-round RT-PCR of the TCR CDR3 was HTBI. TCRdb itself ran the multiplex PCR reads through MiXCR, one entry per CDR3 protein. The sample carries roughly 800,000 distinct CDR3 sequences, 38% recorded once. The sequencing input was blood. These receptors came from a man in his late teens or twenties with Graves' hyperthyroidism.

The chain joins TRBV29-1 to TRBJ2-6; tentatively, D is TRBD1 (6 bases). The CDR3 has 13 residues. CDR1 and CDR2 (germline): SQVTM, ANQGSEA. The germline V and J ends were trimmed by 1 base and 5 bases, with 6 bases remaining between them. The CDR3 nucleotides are TGCAGCGTTGAAGGGGACAGGGCCAACGTCCTGACTTTC. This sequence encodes CSVEGDRANVLTF.

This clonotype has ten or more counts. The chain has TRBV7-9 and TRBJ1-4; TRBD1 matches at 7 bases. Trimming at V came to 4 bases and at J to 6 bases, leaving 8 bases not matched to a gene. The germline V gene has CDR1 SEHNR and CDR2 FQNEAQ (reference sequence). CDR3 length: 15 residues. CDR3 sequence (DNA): TGTGCCAGCAGCTCGCGACAGGGAGATTATGAAAAACTGTTTTTT. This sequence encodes CASSSRQGDYEKLFF.

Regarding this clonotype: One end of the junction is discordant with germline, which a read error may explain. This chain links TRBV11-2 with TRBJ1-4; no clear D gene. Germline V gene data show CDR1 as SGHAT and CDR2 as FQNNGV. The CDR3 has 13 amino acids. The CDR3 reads CASCTLSIEKVFF. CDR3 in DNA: TGTGCCAGCTGCACCCTCTCTATTGAAAAAGTGTTTTTT.

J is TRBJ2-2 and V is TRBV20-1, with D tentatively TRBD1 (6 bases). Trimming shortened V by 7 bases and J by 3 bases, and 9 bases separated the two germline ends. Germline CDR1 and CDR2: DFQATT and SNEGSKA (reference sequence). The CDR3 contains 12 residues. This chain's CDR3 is CSGNRDTGELFF. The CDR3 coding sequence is TGCAGTGGGAACAGGGACACCGGGGAGCTGTTTTTT.

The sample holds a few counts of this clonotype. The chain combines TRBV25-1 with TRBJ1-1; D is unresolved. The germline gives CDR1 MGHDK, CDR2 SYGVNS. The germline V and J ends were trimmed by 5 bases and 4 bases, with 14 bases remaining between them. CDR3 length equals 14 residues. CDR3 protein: CASSYGEEATEAFF. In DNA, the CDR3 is TGTGCCAGCAGTTATGGGGAGGAGGCCACTGAAGCTTTCTTT.

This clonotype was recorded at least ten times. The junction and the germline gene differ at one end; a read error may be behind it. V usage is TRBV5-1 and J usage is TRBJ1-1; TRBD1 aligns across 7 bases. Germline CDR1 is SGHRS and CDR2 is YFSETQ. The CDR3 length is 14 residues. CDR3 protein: CASSLGGGNTEAFF. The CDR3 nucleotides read TGTGCCAGCAGCTTAGGAGGGGGCAACACTGAAGCTTTCTTT.

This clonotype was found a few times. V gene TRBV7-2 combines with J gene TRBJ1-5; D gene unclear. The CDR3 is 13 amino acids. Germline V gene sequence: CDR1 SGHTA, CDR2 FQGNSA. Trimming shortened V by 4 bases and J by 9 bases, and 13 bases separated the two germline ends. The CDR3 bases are TGTGCCAGCAGCTCAAAGACCGGAGGGCCCCAGCATTTT. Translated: CASSSKTGGPQHF.

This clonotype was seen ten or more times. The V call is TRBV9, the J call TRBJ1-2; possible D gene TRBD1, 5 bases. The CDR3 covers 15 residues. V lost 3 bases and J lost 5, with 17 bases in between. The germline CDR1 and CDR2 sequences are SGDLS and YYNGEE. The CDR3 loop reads CASSGGTQPSYGYTF. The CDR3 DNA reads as TGTGCCAGCAGCGGAGGGACTCAACCTAGTTATGGCTACACCTTC. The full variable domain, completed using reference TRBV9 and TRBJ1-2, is DSGVTQTPKHLITATGQRVTLRCSPRSGDLSVYWYQQSLDQGLQFLIQYYNGEERAKGNILERFSAQQFPDLHSELNLSSLELGDSALYFCASSGGTQPSYGYTFGSGTRLTVV.

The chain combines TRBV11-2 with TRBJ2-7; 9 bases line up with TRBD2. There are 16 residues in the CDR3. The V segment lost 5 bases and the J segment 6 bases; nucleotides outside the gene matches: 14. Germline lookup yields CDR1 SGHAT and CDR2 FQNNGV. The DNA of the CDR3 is TGTGCCAGCAGCACCTTCTCCGGGACTAGCTGGGGCGAGCAGTACTTC. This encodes CASSTFSGTSWGEQYF.

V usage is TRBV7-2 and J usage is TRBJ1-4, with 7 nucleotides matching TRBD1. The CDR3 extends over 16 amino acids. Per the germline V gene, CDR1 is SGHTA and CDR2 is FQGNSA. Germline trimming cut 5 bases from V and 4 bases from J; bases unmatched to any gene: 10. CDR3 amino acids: CASSQEGGRHNEKLFF. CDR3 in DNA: TGTGCCAGCAGCCAAGAAGGGGGCCGTCATAATGAAAAACTGTTTTTT.

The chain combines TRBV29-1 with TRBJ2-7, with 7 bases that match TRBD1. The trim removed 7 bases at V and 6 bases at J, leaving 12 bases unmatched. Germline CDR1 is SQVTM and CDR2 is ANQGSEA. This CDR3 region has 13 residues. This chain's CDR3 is CSAGDRAAFEQYF. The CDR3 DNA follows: TGCAGCGCCGGTGACAGGGCTGCCTTCGAGCAGTACTTC.

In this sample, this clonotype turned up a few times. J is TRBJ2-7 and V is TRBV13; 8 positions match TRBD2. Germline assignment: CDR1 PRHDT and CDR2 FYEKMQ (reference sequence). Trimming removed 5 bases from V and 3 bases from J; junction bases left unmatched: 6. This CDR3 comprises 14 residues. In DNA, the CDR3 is TGTGCCAGCAGCGCCACGACTAGCGTCTACGAGCAGTACTTC. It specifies CASSATTSVYEQYF.

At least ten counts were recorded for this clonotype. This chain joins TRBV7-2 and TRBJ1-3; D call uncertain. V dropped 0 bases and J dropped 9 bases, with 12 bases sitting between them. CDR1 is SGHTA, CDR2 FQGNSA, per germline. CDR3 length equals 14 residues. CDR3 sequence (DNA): TGTGCCAGCAGCTTAGCAGCAGCCGTCCGCACCATATATTTT. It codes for CASSLAAAVRTIYF.

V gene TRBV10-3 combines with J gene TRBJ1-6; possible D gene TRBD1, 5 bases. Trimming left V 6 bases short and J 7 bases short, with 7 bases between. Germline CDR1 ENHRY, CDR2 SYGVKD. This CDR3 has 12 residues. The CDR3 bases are TGTGCCATCAGCGGGGACAATTCACCCCTCCACTTT. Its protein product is CAISGDNSPLHF.

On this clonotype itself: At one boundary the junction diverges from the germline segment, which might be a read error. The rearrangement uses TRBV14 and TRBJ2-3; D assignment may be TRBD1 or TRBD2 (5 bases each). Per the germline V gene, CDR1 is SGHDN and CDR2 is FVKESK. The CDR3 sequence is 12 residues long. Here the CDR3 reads CASSSNEGTVDF. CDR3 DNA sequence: TGTGCCAGCAGCTCTAACGAGGGGACGGTGGATTTT.

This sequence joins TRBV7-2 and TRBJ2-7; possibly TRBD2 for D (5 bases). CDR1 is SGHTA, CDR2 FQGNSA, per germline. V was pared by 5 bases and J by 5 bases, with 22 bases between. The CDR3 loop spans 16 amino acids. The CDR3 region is CASSRPIRDGLNEQYF. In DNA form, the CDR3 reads TGTGCCAGCAGCCGTCCTATTCGAGACGGACTGAACGAGCAGTACTTC. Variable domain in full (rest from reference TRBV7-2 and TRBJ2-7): GAGVSQSPSNKVTEKGKDVELRCDPISGHTALYWYRQSLGQGLEFLIYFQGNSAPDKSGLPSDRFSAERTGGSVSTLTIQRTQQEDSAVYLCASSRPIRDGLNEQYFGPGTRLTVT.

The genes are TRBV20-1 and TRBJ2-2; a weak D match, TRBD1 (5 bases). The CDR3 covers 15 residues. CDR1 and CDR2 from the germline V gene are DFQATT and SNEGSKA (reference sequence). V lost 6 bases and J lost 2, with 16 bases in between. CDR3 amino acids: CSALGALSNTGELFF. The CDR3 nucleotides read TGCAGTGCGCTAGGGGCTCTCTCAAACACCGGGGAGCTGTTTTTT.

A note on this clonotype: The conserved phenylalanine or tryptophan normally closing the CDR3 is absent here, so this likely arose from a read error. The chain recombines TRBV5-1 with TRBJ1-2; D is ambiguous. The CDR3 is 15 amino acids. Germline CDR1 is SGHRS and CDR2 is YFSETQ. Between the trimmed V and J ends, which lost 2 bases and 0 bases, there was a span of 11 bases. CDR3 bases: TGCGCCAGCAGCTTCTTGGACGGCACTAACTATGGCTACACCCTC. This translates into CASSFLDGTNYGYTL.

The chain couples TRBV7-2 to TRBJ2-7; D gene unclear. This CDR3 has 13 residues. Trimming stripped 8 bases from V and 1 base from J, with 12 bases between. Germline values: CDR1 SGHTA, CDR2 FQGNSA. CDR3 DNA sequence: TGTGCCAGCCGAAACACGGCATCCTACGAGCAGTACTTC. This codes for CASRNTASYEQYF.

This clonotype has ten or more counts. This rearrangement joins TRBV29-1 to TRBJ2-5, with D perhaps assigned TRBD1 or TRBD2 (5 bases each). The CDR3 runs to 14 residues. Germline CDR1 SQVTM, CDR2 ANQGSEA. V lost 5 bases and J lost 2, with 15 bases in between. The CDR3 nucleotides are TGCAGCGTTTGGCAGGATGGGGGTCAAGAGACCCAGTACTTC. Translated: CSVWQDGGQETQYF.

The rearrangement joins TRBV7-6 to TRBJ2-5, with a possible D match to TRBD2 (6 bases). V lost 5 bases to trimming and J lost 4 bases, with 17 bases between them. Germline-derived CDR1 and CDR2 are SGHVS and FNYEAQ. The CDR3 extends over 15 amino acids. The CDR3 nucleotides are TGTGCCAGCAGCCAAGAGGGTAGCGGAAGAGAGACCCAGTACTTC. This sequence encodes CASSQEGSGRETQYF.

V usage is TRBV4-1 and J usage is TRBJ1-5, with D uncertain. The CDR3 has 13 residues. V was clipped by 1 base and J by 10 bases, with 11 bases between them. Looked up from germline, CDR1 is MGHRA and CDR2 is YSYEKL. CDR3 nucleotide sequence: TGCGCCAGCAGCCAAGGACGGGAGGGACCCCAGCATTTT. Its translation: CASSQGREGPQHF.

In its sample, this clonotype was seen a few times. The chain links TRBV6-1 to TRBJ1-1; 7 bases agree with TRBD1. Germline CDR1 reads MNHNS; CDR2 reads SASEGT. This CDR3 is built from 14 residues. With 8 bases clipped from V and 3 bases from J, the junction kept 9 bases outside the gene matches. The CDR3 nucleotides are TGTGCCAGCGGATGGACAGGCTGGGACACTGAAGCTTTCTTT. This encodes CASGWTGWDTEAFF.